This T cell receptor (beta chain) was observed in a study of Graves' ophthalmopathy and Graves' hyperthyroidism. This clonotype was seen only a few times. Amplified TCR beta CDR3 regions were obtained using RNA transcripts as template. HTBI-primed RT-PCR formed the first round, and a multiplex PCR formed the second. TCRdb re-called the multiplex PCR reads with MiXCR, one entry per CDR3 protein. The data show about 370,000 distinct CDR3 sequences, roughly 17% seen once. The specimen was peripheral blood. This clonotype was sampled from an adult woman with stable Graves' hyperthyroidism.

CDR3 nucleotides: TGCGCCAGCAGCTTGTCGGAGACTAGCCATTCCTACGAGCAGTACTTC. Translated: CASSLSETSHSYEQYF. The J gene is TRBJ2-7, the V gene TRBV5-1; TRBD2 agrees at 7 bases. CDR1 SGHRS and CDR2 YFSETQ come from the germline V gene. The V segment lost 1 base and the J segment 1 base; nucleotides outside the gene matches: 8. CDR3 size: 16 residues.